This TCR beta chain was identified during a study of T-cell memory formation after mild COVID-19. The CDR3 consists of 15 residues. Trimming removed 4 bases at V and 5 bases at J, with 17 bases between. CDR1 and CDR2 (germline): SGHDN, FVKESK. TCRdb passed the 5' RACE reads through MiXCR, listing each CDR3 protein once. The top ten hold around 22% of the sample, which has hundreds of thousands of distinct CDR3 sequences, roughly 14% seen once. The sample consisted of PBMCs or a T cell subset sorted from them (not recorded which). The chain couples TRBV14 to TRBJ2-5, with D hard to call. This TCR was recovered from a man younger than 35 who had mild COVID-19 (a few samples of this study predate the infection). Cell type and time point are not known. CDR3 in DNA: TGTGCCAGCAGCCTGGCTTACCCGAGATGGGAGACCCAGTACTTC. Its protein is CASSLAYPRWETQYF.